These 19 T cell receptor beta chains were sequenced from one sample in a study of blood T cell repertoires in COVID-19. Assay: immunoSEQ multiplex PCR; the TCRdb copy retains only in-frame clones and omits some. The sample yields 15,000 to 20,000 clones, 65% to 85% seen once. What was sequenced was peripheral blood. The receptors here all came from a man aged 35-49 years with active or convalescent COVID-19.

This chain joins TRBV27 and TRBJ2-1; 10 bases are a match to TRBD2. Per the germline V gene, CDR1 is MNHEY and CDR2 is SMNVEV (reference sequence). CDR3 length: 14 amino acids. With 7 bases clipped from V and 4 bases from J, the junction kept 4 bases outside the gene matches. The CDR3 is CASTAGGPYNEQFF. The CDR3 region has the DNA TGTGCCAGCACAGCGGGGGGGCCATACAATGAGCAGTTCTTC.

V is TRBV5-1 and J is TRBJ2-3; TRBD2 is a possible D gene (6 bases). CDR1 and CDR2 from the germline V gene are SGHRS and YFSETQ. The V end was cut by 0 bases, the J end by 0 bases, with 17 bases between. The CDR3 covers 18 residues. DNA of the CDR3: TGCGCCAGCAGCTTGGGTCTTGGCGCGGGGTTGAGCACAGATACGCAGTATTTT. It yields the protein CASSLGLGAGLSTDTQYF.

The chain combines TRBV18 with TRBJ2-3; D remains unclear. CDR1 and CDR2 from the germline V gene are KGHSH and LQKENI. The CDR3 extends over 13 amino acids. Deletions cut 5 bases from V and 0 bases from J, with 6 bases between. The CDR3, as DNA: TGTGCCAGCTCAGAGAAGAGCACAGATACGCAGTATTTT. Encoded protein: CASSEKSTDTQYF. The whole variable domain, remainder taken from reference TRBV18 and TRBJ2-3, is NAGVMQNPRHLVRRRGQEARLRCSPMKGHSHVYWYRQLPEEGLKFMVYLQKENIIDESGMPKERFSAEFPKEGPSILRIQQVVRGDSAAYFCASSEKSTDTQYFGPGTRLTVL.

J is TRBJ1-1 and V is TRBV3-1 (or the pseudogene TRBV3-2); 8 nucleotides line up with TRBD1. Looked up from germline, CDR1 is LGHDT and CDR2 is YNNKEL (reference sequence). Trimming removed 1 base from V and 1 base from J; junction bases left unmatched: 2. The CDR3 is made up of 15 amino acids. The CDR3 bases are TGTGCCAGCAGCCAAGGGGACAGGACGAACACTGAAGCTTTCTTT. Protein: CASSQGDRTNTEAFF.

The V and J genes are TRBV9 and TRBJ2-3; D is unresolved. This CDR3 is built from 13 residues. Between the trimmed V and J ends, which lost 7 bases and 2 bases, there was a span of 11 bases. Germline CDR1 is SGDLS and CDR2 is YYNGEE. Written as DNA, the CDR3 is TGTGCCAGCTCGCCACTAAACACAGATACGCAGTATTTT. It specifies CASSPLNTDTQYF.

The chain joins TRBV6-2 or TRBV6-3 to TRBJ1-2; D unclear. Germline CDR1 reads MNHEY; CDR2 reads SVGEGT. The germline V and J ends were trimmed by 2 bases and 8 bases, with 15 bases remaining between them. The CDR3 consists of 14 residues. CDR3 sequence (DNA): TGTGCCAGCAGTTACCGAGGCAGCCTGCGGGGCTACACCTTC. Translating it yields CASSYRGSLRGYTF.

Sample share makes this clone medium-sized. The V gene is TRBV27, the J gene TRBJ2-7; D may be TRBD1 (5 bases). From germline, CDR1 is MNHEY and CDR2 SMNVEV (reference sequence). V lost 6 bases, J lost 5 bases, and 17 bases lay in between. The CDR3 loop spans 14 amino acids. CDR3 DNA: TGTGCCAGCAGCACAAGGGGCCCCATGGACGAGCAGTACTTC. Amino acid sequence: CASSTRGPMDEQYF.

This chain joins TRBV4-1 and TRBJ2-2, with 10 bases aligning to TRBD1. V shed 2 bases and J 2 bases; nucleotides not matched to a gene: 2. CDR1 and CDR2 (germline): MGHRA, YSYEKL. This CDR3 comprises 16 residues. CDR3 amino acids: CASSQKTGGNTGELFF. The CDR3 DNA is TGCGCCAGCAGCCAAAAGACAGGGGGCAACACCGGGGAGCTGTTTTTT.

This chain uses TRBV5-1 with TRBJ1-5, with 9 bases aligning to TRBD1. The length of the CDR3 is 17 residues. The V segment lost 2 bases and the J segment 6 bases; nucleotides outside the gene matches: 12. From germline, CDR1 is SGHRS and CDR2 YFSETQ. This CDR3 is CASSFYTEQGAVQPQHF. CDR3 DNA: TGCGCCAGCAGCTTTTATACTGAACAGGGGGCGGTTCAGCCCCAGCATTTT.

CDR3 region: CASSTGFPSQPQHF. Here the CDR3 DNA reads TGTGCCAGCAGTACAGGGTTTCCAAGTCAGCCCCAGCATTTT. This sequence joins TRBV5-8 and TRBJ1-5, with D perhaps TRBD1 (6 bases). The CDR3 has 14 amino acids. The germline V gene encodes CDR1 SGHTS and CDR2 YDEGEE. V was clipped by 5 bases and J by 6 bases, with 15 bases between them.

This chain joins TRBV7-7 and TRBJ2-1; the match to TRBD2 covers 11 bases. V trimming: 5 bases; J trimming: 3 bases; junction bases outside the gene matches: 3. Germline-derived CDR1 and CDR2 are SSHAT and FNYEAQ (reference sequence). This CDR3 has 15 residues. The chain's CDR3 is CASSPTSGDYNEQFF. The CDR3 nucleotides are TGTGCCAGCAGCCCGACTAGCGGGGACTACAATGAGCAGTTCTTC.

The chain joins TRBV18 to TRBJ2-1, with TRBD1 as a possible D gene (5 bases). The germline V gene has CDR1 KGHSH and CDR2 LQKENI. Trimming took off 5 bases at V and 8 bases at J, with 19 bases between the two ends. This CDR3 is 15 amino acids long. CDR3 residues: CASSVSLGLLDEQFF. The CDR3, as DNA: TGTGCCAGCTCAGTATCCCTGGGGCTTCTCGATGAGCAGTTCTTC.

The V call is TRBV10-3, the J call TRBJ1-3, with D unclear. The CDR3 sequence is 13 residues long. Germline V lookup: CDR1 ENHRY, CDR2 SYGVKD. V lost 8 bases and J 2 bases, leaving 10 bases between the germline ends. CDR3 region: CAIQERAGNTIYF. The CDR3 DNA is TGTGCCATCCAAGAACGCGCTGGAAACACCATATATTTT.

The genes are TRBV6-2 or TRBV6-3 and TRBJ1-6, with D unclear. The CDR3 loop spans 12 amino acids. V gave up 5 bases and J gave up 8 bases, with 7 bases separating them. Per the germline V gene, CDR1 is MNHEY and CDR2 is SVGEGT. This CDR3 is CASSLSHSPLHF. CDR3 nucleotides: TGTGCCAGCAGTCTGTCCCATTCACCCCTCCACTTT.

The chain recombines TRBV4-3 with TRBJ2-7, with 9 bases matching TRBD1. Germline-derived CDR1 and CDR2 are LGHNA and YSLEER. The CDR3 sequence is 16 residues long. Trimming at V came to 0 bases and at J to 4 bases, leaving 7 bases not matched to a gene. CDR3 region: CASSQEWRGQGYEQYF. In nucleotides, the CDR3 is TGCGCCAGCAGCCAAGAATGGCGAGGACAGGGGTACGAGCAGTACTTC.

V gene TRBV12-5 combines with J gene TRBJ1-3, with D maybe TRBD1 (6 bases). The CDR3 runs 16 residues. Trimming took 1 base from V and 3 from J, leaving 13 bases between them. Germline V gene data show CDR1 as LGHNT and CDR2 as FRNRAP. CDR3 nucleotides: TGTGCTAGTGGTTTGGGGCAGGGGACGAGTGGAAACACCATATATTTT. It is translated as CASGLGQGTSGNTIYF.

V is TRBV4-3 and J is TRBJ1-2, with TRBD1 matching over 9 bases. CDR1 is LGHNA, CDR2 YSLEER, per germline. The CDR3 is 15 amino acids. The V and J ends lost 0 bases and 4 bases, in that order; junction bases with no gene match: 3. The CDR3: CASSQEDRGSYGYTF. As DNA, the CDR3 is TGCGCCAGCAGCCAAGAGGACAGGGGTAGCTATGGCTACACCTTC.

The V and J genes are TRBV7-3 and TRBJ2-1; 15 bases map to TRBD2. The germline V gene has CDR1 SGHTA and CDR2 FQGTGA. With V trimmed by 4 bases and J by 9 bases, 4 bases remained unmatched. The CDR3 runs to 15 residues. This chain's CDR3 is CASSWTSGGASEQFF. The CDR3, as DNA: TGTGCCAGCAGCTGGACTAGCGGGGGGGCGAGTGAGCAGTTCTTC.

The chain links TRBV6-6 to TRBJ1-3; 7 bases are shared with TRBD1. Looked up from germline, CDR1 is MNHNY and CDR2 is SVGAGI (reference sequence). This CDR3 contains 14 residues. Trimming at V came to 6 bases and at J to 7 bases, leaving 9 bases not matched to a gene. Here the CDR3 reads CASRVTGKLNTIYF. The CDR3 DNA reads TGTGCCAGCAGGGTGACAGGGAAGTTGAACACCATATATTTT.